Listed below are T cell receptor beta chains from one sample, sequenced in a study of response to subunit inactivated influenza vaccine. TCRdb redid the calling of the RT-PCR reads with MiXCR, one entry per CDR3 protein. This table has about 520,000 distinct CDR3 sequences, 25% appearing once. The material sequenced was CD4+ T cells sorted from PBMCs, taken around 5 days after vaccination. Receptor source: a man in his fifties who received an inactivated influenza vaccine. The CDR3 runs from the conserved cysteine through the conserved F or W. Each record gives: J gene, V gene, CDR3 protein.

j_call: TRBJ2-3; v_call: TRBV30; cdr3_aa: CAWGAGTDTQYF
j_call: TRBJ2-7; v_call: TRBV6-5; cdr3_aa: CASSYSSSTYEQYF
j_call: TRBJ1-2; v_call: TRBV7-9; cdr3_aa: CASSRQGLDYGYTF
j_call: TRBJ2-7; v_call: TRBV4-3; cdr3_aa: CASSQDVQGGYEQYF
j_call: TRBJ1-6; v_call: TRBV15; cdr3_aa: CATSRETGGISPLHF
j_call: TRBJ2-3; v_call: TRBV6-1; cdr3_aa: CASSSYRQGKDTQYF
j_call: TRBJ2-7; v_call: TRBV4-2; cdr3_aa: CASSLYRDPYEQYF
j_call: TRBJ2-1; v_call: TRBV9; cdr3_aa: CASSVGAGEHNEQFF
j_call: TRBJ1-5; v_call: TRBV20-1; cdr3_aa: CSARQGGHQPQHF
j_call: TRBJ2-1; v_call: TRBV6-1; cdr3_aa: CASTKVRTSGMGEQFF
j_call: TRBJ2-3; v_call: TRBV6-2/TRBV6-3; cdr3_aa: CASSYSRGLAGVPDTQYF
j_call: TRBJ2-1; v_call: TRBV7-2; cdr3_aa: CASGGGTSGGHEQFF
j_call: TRBJ2-1; v_call: TRBV12-3/TRBV12-4; cdr3_aa: CASSLEASTTYNEQFF
j_call: TRBJ1-4; v_call: TRBV4-1; cdr3_aa: CASSRFDSTNEKLFF
j_call: TRBJ2-7; v_call: TRBV28; cdr3_aa: CASSTIRAHEQYF
j_call: TRBJ1-1; v_call: TRBV5-1; cdr3_aa: CASSSQGRNTEAFF
j_call: TRBJ2-1; v_call: TRBV10-1; cdr3_aa: CASSETYGTGDDNEQFF
j_call: TRBJ2-5; v_call: TRBV7-9; cdr3_aa: CASSPIRTSGTQETQYF
j_call: TRBJ2-5; v_call: TRBV7-2; cdr3_aa: CASSSGLAETQYF
j_call: TRBJ2-7; v_call: TRBV6-5; cdr3_aa: CASNYSQGPTYEQYF
j_call: TRBJ1-1; v_call: TRBV24-1; cdr3_aa: CATSGTEGNTEAFF
j_call: TRBJ2-7; v_call: TRBV24-1; cdr3_aa: CATSDLSRQANEQYF
j_call: TRBJ1-1; v_call: TRBV7-2; cdr3_aa: CASSPTGRATEAFF
j_call: TRBJ1-3; v_call: TRBV7-9; cdr3_aa: CASSLSPLGNTIYF
j_call: TRBJ1-5; v_call: TRBV12-3/TRBV12-4; cdr3_aa: CASRGLSNQPQHF
j_call: TRBJ2-1; v_call: TRBV24-1; cdr3_aa: CATSDRRGGLGEQFF
j_call: TRBJ1-4; v_call: TRBV4-2; cdr3_aa: CASSQDFRVGEKLFF
j_call: TRBJ1-4; v_call: TRBV6-1; cdr3_aa: CASKSGGRGTNEKLFF
j_call: TRBJ2-4; v_call: TRBV20-1; cdr3_aa: CSASGVLAKNIQYF